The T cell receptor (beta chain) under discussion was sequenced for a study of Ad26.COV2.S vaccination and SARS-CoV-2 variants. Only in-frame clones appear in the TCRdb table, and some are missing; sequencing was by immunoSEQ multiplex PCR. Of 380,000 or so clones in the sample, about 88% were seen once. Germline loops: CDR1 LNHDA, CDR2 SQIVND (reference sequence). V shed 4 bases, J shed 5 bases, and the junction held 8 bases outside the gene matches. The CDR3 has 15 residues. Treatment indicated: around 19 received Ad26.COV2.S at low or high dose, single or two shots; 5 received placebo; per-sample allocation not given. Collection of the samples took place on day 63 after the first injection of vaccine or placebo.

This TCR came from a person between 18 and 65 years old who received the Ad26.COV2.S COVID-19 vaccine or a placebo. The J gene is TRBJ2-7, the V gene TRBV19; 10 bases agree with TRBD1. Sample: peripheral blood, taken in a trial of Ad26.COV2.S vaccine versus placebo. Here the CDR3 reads CASSTGTGAGDEQYF. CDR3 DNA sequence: TGTGCCAGTAGTACGGGGACAGGGGCGGGTGACGAGCAGTACTTC. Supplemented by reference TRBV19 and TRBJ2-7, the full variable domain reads DGGITQSPKYLFRKEGQNVTLSCEQNLNHDAMYWYRQDPGQGLRLIYYSQIVNDFQKGDIAEGYSVSREKKESFPLTVTSAQKNPTAFYLCASSTGTGAGDEQYFGPGTRLTVT.